This TCR beta chain was recorded in a study of cytomegalovirus exposure and HLA in healthy donors (dated by TCRdb to 2015 to 2018). Describing the broader study: An earlier analysis of 550 to 700 of the donors reported 250 to 300 Gb of sequence data and 100 million to 140 million unique TCR beta sequences from roughly 200 million T cells. All discovery cohort repertoires had been generated using a single sequencing platform. Of the 398 genotyped donors, around 81% fell in the genetic ancestry cluster associated with self-reported Caucasian donors. The study used immunosequencing to profile the T cell repertoires of around 600 subjects and linked those repertoires to cytomegalovirus serostatus. Donor age, sex, ethnicity and CMV serostatus were compiled alongside the repertoire data. In addition to the first cohort of roughly 670 subjects, a separate validation cohort of around 110 different subjects was used. Among 350 to 400 genotyped donors of the cohort, an average of about 240,000 unique TCR beta nucleotide sequences were sequenced per donor, roughly 20% of them non-productive. Several DR-DQ haplotypes were treated as single units for association and clustering because of strong linkage in the cohort. An early release that covered fewer than 750 HLA-typed donors contained about 300 gigabases of sequencing data and about 84 million unique TCR sequences. Class I and class II HLA loci were covered by the typing at four-digit resolution. High-throughput TCR immunosequencing, statistical association of individual TCRs with disease status, and machine learning were combined to predict cytomegalovirus infection status. The aim of the study was to test whether cataloging public T cell receptors could identify signatures of past pathogen exposure. The number of donors typed differed by locus, with roughly 629-640 for A, B, C, DRB1 and DQB1, roughly 520 for DQA1, 600 to 610 for DPA1, and some 440 for DPB1. In the later analysis, no new phenotypic data were used to find candidate immune exposures; instead, reliance was placed on TCR beta sequences and their occurrence across donors. A later genetic analysis used genome-wide SNP genotypes for about 55% of the 666 donors, treating that subset as a discovery cohort. In a later analysis, previously published TCR beta repertoires from 500 to 750 donors were re-analyzed and high-resolution HLA genotyping was added so that TCR occurrence patterns could be studied. An earlier analysis of 587 of the donors used high-throughput TCR beta sequencing to judge whether each TCR beta V gene segment behaved as functional or pseudogenic. Overall study results and their limits: A cluster of highly shared sequence variants was judged likely to represent a technical artifact of the sequencing pipeline. Compared with equally common non-associated chains, HLA-associated TCR beta chains in a later analysis were more clonally expanded and had lower generation probabilities. A further reported finding was that TCR beta sequences accurately predicted the HLA-A and HLA-B alleles for most subjects in the first cohort. This cohort had only TCR beta chains sequenced, and the lack of alpha or paired-chain data limited which features could be detected. Because counts were too low, 15 to 20 rarely observed V segments, including chromosome 9 orphons, were excluded from the earlier analysis of several hundred of the donors. Roughly uniform sequencing depth across donors was assumed in presence/absence analyses, although this assumption may not hold. An earlier analysis of approximately 570 of the donors showed that most TCR beta V segments appeared in productive rearrangements either about 87% or about 30% of the time, which broadly matched IMGT annotations. Most TCR sequences were seen in very few donors, while some public TCRs were found in many individuals. Linkage disequilibrium might explain the correlated functional status among segregating V segments, but an unknown experimental factor could not be excluded. The authors suggested that the approach could potentially be extended to other disease states and immunological phenotypes. In a later genetic analysis, a missense DCLRE1C variant was associated with V-gene and J-gene trimming of TCR beta chains, and the association was replicated in an independent cohort. CMV serostatus was the only immune exposure information available for the cohort. A later analysis found that most CMV-associated TCR beta chains appeared HLA-restricted, with HLA associations seemingly driven largely by CMV exposure. According to a later analysis, TCR association rates differed among HLA loci, with DRB1 alleles showing the most associated TCRs and HLA-C alleles showing the fewest. A total of 150 to 200 TCR beta chains were listed by the study as associated with cytomegalovirus. A later analysis reported that several top co-occurrence clusters appeared linked to parvovirus B19, influenza, CMV and Epstein-Barr virus. Specific HLA alleles were associated with 15,000 to 20,000 TCR beta sequences at a false discovery rate of 0.05 in a later analysis. Cytomegalovirus status was reported to be diagnosed by the classifier with high specificity and sensitivity in both the original and validation cohorts. Because some donors lacked HLA typing at each locus, the association tests relied only on the typed subset. When HLA alleles, especially DR and DQ, strongly co-occurred, attributing TCR associations to individual alleles was difficult. According to a later genetic analysis, donors in an Asian-associated ancestry cluster had fewer N-insertions in productive TCRs than the approximately 700-donor mean. A few of the identified cytomegalovirus-associated TCR beta chains were confirmed in vitro to be specific for cytomegalovirus antigens. Some IMGT-functional V segments, including TRBV6-2 and TRBV6-3, could not be distinguished by the 87-base-pair reads and were therefore excluded.

As for this clone: What this receptor recognizes is not known. No much larger clone exists at a distance of one base, and base qualities are not known.

The cohort was made up of 500 to 800 healthy bone marrow donors. At the time of sampling, all cohort members were nominally healthy, though unrecorded immune exposures were likely present. The donor was CMV seronegative and belonged to the group of around 350 seronegative cohort members. A peripheral blood sample was collected from each donor, and TCR beta sequencing was performed on peripheral blood mononuclear cells. Genomic DNA was extracted from the blood cell samples with the Qiagen DNeasy Blood Extraction Kit. Libraries came from the immunoSEQ multiplex PCR assay. The multiplex PCR relied on a mix of 60 forward primers for TCR Vbeta segments and 13 reverse primers for TCR Jbeta segments. The CDR3 region of rearranged TCR beta genes was amplified from genomic DNA by a multiplex PCR assay. The amplified TCR beta libraries were sequenced on the Illumina HiSeq System as 87-base-pair reads. The source study handled its data this way. A later analysis tallied 70 million to 100 million unique TCR beta chains across the 660 or so repertoires, and some 12 million of those chains were shared by two or more donors. Raw reads were error-corrected and collapsed into unique sequences with a nearest-neighbor algorithm that merged closely related sequences to remove PCR and sequencing errors. To assign V, D and J gene segments, CDR3 sequences were aligned to IMGT reference sequences. Each retained sequence needed at least a six-nucleotide match to both a V gene segment and a J gene segment. A rearrangement counted as productive if the CDR3 had no stop codons and remained in frame with V and J, and every other rearrangement counted as non-productive. Following IMGT convention, CDR3 was defined as the stretch from the second conserved V-encoded cysteine to the conserved J-encoded phenylalanine. Sequences without an unambiguous match to a single V gene segment were excluded from the earlier analysis of almost 600 of the donors. In an earlier analysis of 587 of the donors, a V segment was called functional when productive rearrangements were above 56.7%, and segregating when the standard deviation between donors exceeded 5%. To diagnose cytomegalovirus status from the catalog of TCR beta chain sequences, a statistical classification framework was built. In a later analysis, TCR nucleotide sequences were compared against IMGT/GENE-DB human TR gene sequences so that V and J genes could be assigned. The TCRdist pipeline was used in a later analysis to assign CDR3 sequences and most-parsimonious VDJ recombination scenarios. In a later analysis, every TCR beta chain was defined by the combination of its CDR3 amino acid sequence and its V-gene family, and reads without a unique V-gene family were dropped. In a later analysis, several hundred highly shared, low-generation-probability nucleotide sequences were removed to address suspected cross-contamination and a sequencing artifact. A later analysis calculated a clonal expansion index for each public chain from normalized within-repertoire ranks of inferred template counts. Generation probabilities in a later analysis came from a VDJ recombination model fitted to out-of-frame rearrangements, and those results were checked against IGoR. In a later analysis, hypergeometric tests were used to score TCR-TCR, TCR-HLA and TCR-CMV co-occurrence, with a repertoire-size bias correction applied to TCR pairs. A later analysis estimated false discovery rates by permuting HLA or CMV assignments 20 times. In a later analysis, co-occurring TCRs were grouped using DBSCAN, and TCRdist sequence similarity was added for clustering within HLA-allele-positive subsets. Repertoires with fewer than 30,000 or more than 120,000 public chains were left out of co-occurrence clustering, as were four to six repertoires with anomalous nucleotide sharing. Held by TCRdb, this immuneACCESS table contains in-frame sequences only and omits some clones. Under half of the omission traces to an unresolved V gene where checked; the cause of the rest is unknown. V and J calls and clone size are those listed in that table; D and trimming were worked out from the DNA. The sample data list under 200,000 clones, and about 78% of these were observed just once. The ten largest clones capture over 2% of the sample.

Its CDR3 holds 12 amino acids, cysteine through phenylalanine. Solely the CDR3 DNA is kept, with 36 bases framed from the first base. Between the V and J ends, shortened by 1 base and 4 bases respectively, the junction contains 5 bases. CDR1 and CDR2, per the germline V gene, are SNHLY and FYNNEI. The TCR sequence derives from a man aged 55 to 69 in good health and CMV-seronegative. Recombination connected TRBV2 to TRBJ2-7; TRBD2 is perhaps the D gene, given 5 matching bases. The sequenced sample consisted of PBMCs. The CDR3 protein: CASSEGEYEQYF. DNA sequence: TGTGCCAGCAGTGAAGGGGAGTACGAGCAGTACTTC.